A selection of T cell receptor beta chains follows, all from one sample in a study of sequential checkpoint blockade in melanoma. Libraries were prepared by immunoSEQ multiplex PCR; TCRdb keeps only in-frame clonotypes and omits some of them. The sample holds 5,000 or so clones; roughly 21% are singletons and the top ten take about 9.4%. This specimen consisted of tumor tissue (inferred from file names), obtained from a patient given nivolumab and ipilimumab in sequence. These receptors all come from a human donor with melanoma. The CDR3 runs from the conserved cysteine through the conserved F or W. The order of the fields is clone size, J gene, V gene, D gene, CDR3 DNA, CDR3 protein. D genes are given only for firm matches. Not every row has a clone size; where given, it reads once, few, many or a size class.

>few|TRBJ1-2|TRBV28|.
TGTGCCAGCAGTTTATATTTCCCCCTGGTTTGGGGCCGAAACTATGGCTACACCTTC
CASSLYFPLVWGRNYGYTF
>few|TRBJ2-7|TRBV14|.
TGTGCCAGCAGCCAAGATGGGACATCCTATTTCTACGAGCAGTACTTC
CASSQDGTSYFYEQYF
>.|TRBJ1-4|TRBV11-3|.
TGTGCCAGCAGCCGGCCGTTGACTAATGAAAAACTGTTTTTT
CASSRPLTNEKLFF
>.|TRBJ2-7|TRBV4-1|TRBD1
TGCGCCAGCAGCCAGGTACAGGGGCATGACAACGAGCAGTACTTC
CASSQVQGHDNEQYF
>.|TRBJ2-5|TRBV29-1|TRBD2
TGCAGCGTTGAACGGACTAGCGGAGAGACCCAGTACTTC
CSVERTSGETQYF
>few|TRBJ2-7|TRBV28|TRBD2
TGTGCCAGCAGCCTGACTAGCGGGAGTAGCGAGCAGTACTTC
CASSLTSGSSEQYF
>.|TRBJ1-5|TRBV11-3|TRBD1
TGTGCCAGCAGCTTATCGGCAGGGGGCGATCAGCCCCAGCATTTT
CASSLSAGGDQPQHF
>.|TRBJ2-7|TRBV9|.
TGTGCCAGTCTAGGAGGGTCCCACGAGCAGTACTTC
CASLGGSHEQYF
>.|TRBJ2-7|TRBV29-1|TRBD1
TGCAGCGTGGGGACAGGGGAAGGCTACGAGCAGTACTTC
CSVGTGEGYEQYF
>.|TRBJ2-7|TRBV6-8|.
TGTGCCAGCAGTGAGGTCGGCTACGAGCAGTACTTC
CASSEVGYEQYF
>.|TRBJ2-1|TRBV18|.
TGTGCCAGCTCACCAGACAGTTTCAACTACAATGAGCAGTTCTTC
CASSPDSFNYNEQFF
>.|TRBJ2-7|TRBV28|.
TGTGCCAGCACCTTCGCTACCAGCCACGAGCAGTACTTC
CASTFATSHEQYF
>.|TRBJ1-2|TRBV25-1|TRBD1
TGTGCCAGCAGTAAACAGGGGAAGAGCCGGGAGGGCTACACCTTC
CASSKQGKSREGYTF
>few|TRBJ1-5|TRBV30|.
TGTGCCTGGAGTTCTACTAAGGGAGGCGGCAATCAGCCCCAGCATTTT
CAWSSTKGGGNQPQHF
>few|TRBJ2-7|TRBV9|.
TGTGCCAGCAGGGAAGATATTTGGGAGCAGTACTTC
CASREDIWEQYF
>large|TRBJ2-7|TRBV6-8|TRBD2
TGTGCCAGCAGTTACCGGCTAGCGGGGGCAAATGAGCAGTACTTC
CASSYRLAGANEQYF
>.|TRBJ2-2|TRBV14|TRBD2
TGTGCCAGCAGCCAAGATCGATGGGGTAGCGGGAGGTCCGGGGAGCTGTTTTTT
CASSQDRWGSGRSGELFF
>few|TRBJ1-2|TRBV11-3|.
TGTGCCAGCAGCTTGGCTGGGGGGGCGGGATATGGCTACACCTTC
CASSLAGGAGYGYTF
>.|TRBJ2-2|TRBV7-1|.
TGTGCCAGCAGCTTAGGATCGGCCGGGGAGCTGTTTTTT
CASSLGSAGELFF
>.|TRBJ2-7|TRBV18|TRBD2
TGTGCCAGCTCACCAATGGGAGGGTCCGGCGAGCAGTACTTC
CASSPMGGSGEQYF
>few|TRBJ2-3|TRBV28|.
TGTGCCAGCAGTTTCTCTATTGCGGATCCTACTTTTGACACAGATACGCAGTATTTT
CASSFSIADPTFDTDTQYF
>large|TRBJ2-7|TRBV19|TRBD1
TGTGCCAGTAGTTCCGGGACAGGAGTCTACGAGCAGTACTTC
CASSSGTGVYEQYF
>medium-sized|TRBJ1-1|TRBV11-3|.
TGTGCCAGCAGCTTTTCTTCCGGACGGGACACTGAAGCTTTCTTT
CASSFSSGRDTEAFF
>.|TRBJ2-3|TRBV6-8|.
TGTGCCAGCAGTTACTCGCCGCGGTTATCGGGACTCCCGCCCGTAGATACGCAGTATTTT
CASSYSPRLSGLPPVDTQYF
>.|TRBJ1-3|TRBV11-3|TRBD1
TGTGCCAGCAGCCCCGGGACAGGTATCTCTGGAAACACCATATATTTT
CASSPGTGISGNTIYF
>.|TRBJ2-7|TRBV11-3|TRBD2
TGTGCCAGCAGCTTTTCATCGGGAGGGGATAACGAGCAGTACTTC
CASSFSSGGDNEQYF
>.|TRBJ2-2|TRBV6-8|TRBD1
TGTGCCAGCGGATATAGACAGGGTAACACCGGGGAGCTGTTTTTT
CASGYRQGNTGELFF
>.|TRBJ1-2|TRBV28|.
TGTGCCAGTTATAACGGGGCCTATGGCTACACCTTC
CASYNGAYGYTF
>many|TRBJ1-5|TRBV6-8|.
TGTGCCAGCACCCCGGGGAGGGCTAGCAATCAGCCCCAGCATTTT
CASTPGRASNQPQHF
>.|TRBJ1-1|TRBV28|.
TGTGCCAGCAATCGCGTTGGTGCGAAGGCTGAAGCTTTCTTT
CASNRVGAKAEAFF
>.|TRBJ1-3|TRBV6-8|TRBD1
TGTGCCAGCAGACGACAGGGTCTGGGGGGCTCTGGAAACACCATATATTTT
CASRRQGLGGSGNTIYF
>.|TRBJ2-7|TRBV5-1|TRBD1
TGCGCCAGCAGCTGGGACAGGGGGCTGTCCGGGCAGTACTTC
CASSWDRGLSGQYF
>.|TRBJ1-5|TRBV19|.
TGTGCCAGTAGGACGAGACGGGCCGCGGGCGAGCCCCAGCATTTT
CASRTRRAAGEPQHF
>.|TRBJ2-5|TRBV6-7|.
TGTGCCAGCAGCGAGGGAGGGACCCAGTACTTC
CASSEGGTQYF
>medium-sized|TRBJ2-1|TRBV11-3|TRBD2
TGTGCCAGCAGCCGGCAGCGGGAGGGTTACAATGAGCAGTTCTTC
CASSRQREGYNEQFF
>many|TRBJ2-1|TRBV11-3|.
TGTGCCAGCAGCTTTCTGAGCTCCTACAATGAGCAGTTCTTC
CASSFLSSYNEQFF
>few|TRBJ2-5|TRBV12-5|.
TGTGCCAGCTGCGGGAATGACGAGACCCAGTACTTC
CASCGNDETQYF
>large|TRBJ1-1|TRBV11-3|.
TGTGCCAGCAGCTTAGGGGGGATGAACACTGAAGCTTTCTTT
CASSLGGMNTEAFF
>medium-sized|TRBJ2-2|TRBV11-3|.
TGTGCCAGCAGGCTCGGGACGACGGCCGGGGAGCTGTTTTTT
CASRLGTTAGELFF
>medium-sized|TRBJ1-2|TRBV29-1|.
TGCAGCGTTGAAGAAGCGCAGGGATGGTCGGGTGGCTACACCTTC
CSVEEAQGWSGGYTF
>many|TRBJ1-2|TRBV11-3|.
TGTGCCAGCAGCTTAATGTCAGGGGTTAAAGGCTACACCTTC
CASSLMSGVKGYTF
>many|TRBJ2-7|TRBV11-3|TRBD2
TGTGCCAGCAGCCCCCGGGAGGAACCCTACGAGCAGTACTTC
CASSPREEPYEQYF
>.|TRBJ2-3|TRBV28|TRBD1
TGTGCCAGCAGTATAGGGACAGGGGGCTTAGATACGCAGTATTTT
CASSIGTGGLDTQYF
>few|TRBJ2-3|TRBV18|.
TGTGCCAGCTCAGACCCCCCTGGAGGGAAGAAGGATACGCAGTATTTT
CASSDPPGGKKDTQYF
>.|TRBJ2-7|TRBV28|TRBD1
TGTGCCAGCAGTTTAGGACAGGGCTACGAGCAGTACTTC
CASSLGQGYEQYF
>few|TRBJ2-5|TRBV10-3|.
TGTGCCATCAGTGAGTCATCGTACCAAGAGACCCAGTACTTC
CAISESSYQETQYF
>.|TRBJ2-1|TRBV25-1|TRBD2
TGTGCCAGCACGCCGGGAGGGTACAATGAGCAGTTCTTC
CASTPGGYNEQFF
>.|TRBJ2-7|TRBV19|TRBD2
TGTGCCAGTAGTTCGCGACTAGCGGCACAACCTACGGGGGAGCAGTACTTC
CASSSRLAAQPTGEQYF
>.|TRBJ1-1|TRBV19|TRBD1
TGTGCCAGTATCCTCAGGGGGGACACTGAAGCTTTCTTT
CASILRGDTEAFF
>.|TRBJ2-2|TRBV9|TRBD1
TGTGCCAGCAGCGAGGGACAGGGGACCGGGGAGCTGTTTTTT
CASSEGQGTGELFF
>few|TRBJ2-5|TRBV12-5|.
TGTGCTAGTGGTTTGGAGCCAAAGTCGACCCAGTACTTC
CASGLEPKSTQYF
>.|TRBJ2-2|TRBV5-1|TRBD2
TGCGCCAGCAGCTTTCCAGCGGGAGGTATCGGGGAGCTGTTTTTT
CASSFPAGGIGELFF
>.|TRBJ2-2|TRBV12-5|TRBD2
TGTGCTAGTGGTTTAAACAGCGGGGGGGCCCCCGGGGAGCTGTTTTTT
CASGLNSGGAPGELFF